Presented here are 26 T cell receptor beta chains from one specimen sequenced in a study of blood T cell repertoires in COVID-19 (dated by TCRdb to the early 2020s). The protocol used for the library was the immunoSEQ multiplex PCR assay. The clones in this table, taken by TCRdb from immuneACCESS, are in-frame only. Not every clone is retained; where verified, under half of the shortfall comes from an unresolved V gene, and the cause of the rest is unknown. In this sample the table shows tens of thousands of clones, 89% of which occur a single time. The ten top clones hold under 5% of the sample. The sequenced material came from peripheral blood. These TCRs come from a man aged 55-75 years with active COVID-19.

This CDR3 reads CASSLGGAGPYEQYF. In DNA, the CDR3 is TGTGCCAGCAGTTTAGGAGGAGCGGGTCCCTACGAGCAGTACTTC. J is TRBJ2-7 and V is TRBV6-2 or TRBV6-3, with D perhaps matching TRBD2 (6 bases). The CDR3 runs to 15 residues. Germline assignment: CDR1 MNHEY and CDR2 SVGEGT. V shed 4 bases and J shed 2 bases, with 15 bases lying between them.

The CDR3 region is CASSPGTSGNNEQFF. The CDR3 DNA reads TGCGCCAGCAGCCCGGGAACTAGCGGAAACAATGAGCAGTTCTTC. The chain recombines TRBV4-3 with TRBJ2-1; TRBD2 matches at 8 bases. The CDR3 is 15 residues long. CDR1 and CDR2 (germline): LGHNA, YSLEER. Losses at the gene ends were 4 bases for V and 5 bases for J; bases not matched to a gene: 7.

This clone showed up just once. The chain combines TRBV21-1 with TRBJ2-6; the tabulated D call, TRBD2, remains unverified against the DNA. TRBV21-1 is classified as a pseudogene. This CDR3 region has 17 residues. The DNA of the CDR3 is TGTGCCAGCAGCGCGGGACCCCCCCCCTCTGGGGCCAACGTCCTGACTTTC. Translating it yields CASSAGPPPSGANVLTF.

This clone was recorded a few times. The chain recombines TRBV15 with TRBJ1-1; D not certain. The CDR3 is 12 residues long. Trimming pared 3 bases from V and 5 bases from J, leaving 7 bases between. Germline V CDR1 and CDR2: LNHNV, YYDKDF (reference sequence). The CDR3 reads CATSRAGTEAFF. The CDR3 DNA follows: TGTGCCACCAGCAGGGCCGGGACTGAAGCTTTCTTT.

The chain employs TRBV27 and TRBJ2-7, with 8 bases identical to TRBD2. The CDR3 contains 16 residues. The trim removed 7 bases at V and 2 bases at J, leaving 13 bases unmatched. Germline loops: CDR1 MNHEY, CDR2 SMNVEV (reference sequence). The CDR3 nucleotides read TGTGCCAGCACCCCCGGGAGGGGACTACTAACCTACGAGCAGTACTTC. Amino acid sequence: CASTPGRGLLTYEQYF.

This clone was detected only once. The CDR3 protein is CASSPMDSFNEKLFF. The CDR3 nucleotides are TGTGCCAGCTCACCGATGGACAGCTTTAATGAAAAACTGTTTTTT. The rearrangement uses TRBV18 and TRBJ1-4, with D possibly matching TRBD1 (6 bases). V was clipped by 3 bases and J by 4 bases, with 12 bases between them. The V gene's germline CDR1 is KGHSH and CDR2 LQKENI. CDR3 length: 15 amino acids.

This chain links TRBV5-8 with TRBJ2-1, with 12 bases matching TRBD2. V shed 4 bases and J 16 bases; nucleotides not matched to a gene: 6. Germline CDR1 is SGHTS and CDR2 is YDEGEE. This CDR3 spans 12 amino acids. This CDR3 is CASSVLAGGGFF. The CDR3, as DNA: TGTGCCAGCAGCGTCCTAGCGGGAGGGGGATTCTTC.

The chain employs TRBV6-5 and TRBJ2-7; 9 bases align to TRBD1. The CDR3 runs to 15 residues. Trimming at V came to 4 bases and at J to 7 bases, leaving 11 bases not matched to a gene. Germline CDR1 MNHEY, CDR2 SVGAGI. The CDR3 spells CASSWTGAVPGEQYF. The CDR3 region has the DNA TGTGCCAGCAGTTGGACAGGGGCCGTTCCGGGGGAGCAGTACTTC.

The J gene is TRBJ1-4, the V gene TRBV6-2 or TRBV6-3, with D possibly matching TRBD1 (5 bases). CDR1 is MNHEY, CDR2 SVGEGT, per germline. This CDR3 has 13 amino acids. Deletions cut 2 bases from V and 8 bases from J, with 9 bases between. This CDR3 is CASSYQGDEKLFF. DNA of the CDR3: TGTGCCAGCAGTTACCAGGGTGACGAAAAACTGTTTTTT.

The table lists this clone with a count of one. This rearrangement joins TRBV3-1 (or the pseudogene TRBV3-2) to TRBJ2-7, with 10 bases fitting TRBD2. V dropped 4 bases and J dropped 0; count of bases not matched to a gene: 3. This CDR3 spans 15 amino acids. CDR1 and CDR2 (germline): LGHDT, YNNKEL (reference sequence). CDR3 sequence reads: CASSPSSGSSYEQYF. In DNA, the CDR3 is TGTGCCAGCAGCCCATCTAGCGGGAGCTCCTACGAGCAGTACTTC.

The chain recombines TRBV5-1 with TRBJ2-3, with D maybe TRBD1 (6 bases). CDR3 length equals 16 residues. Per the germline V gene, CDR1 is SGHRS and CDR2 is YFSETQ. V dropped 4 bases and J dropped 4 bases, with 19 bases sitting between them. CDR3 amino acids: CASSNNVMGAADTQYF. The CDR3 DNA reads TGCGCCAGCAGCAATAACGTGATGGGGGCGGCAGATACGCAGTATTTT.

The chain has TRBV4-1 and TRBJ2-6; D is unresolved. The CDR3 runs 15 residues. Between the trimmed V and J ends, which lost 1 base and 4 bases, there was a span of 8 bases. CDR1 and CDR2 (germline): MGHRA, YSYEKL. CDR3 region: CASSQVMLGANVLTF. The CDR3 nucleotides read TGCGCCAGCAGCCAAGTAATGTTAGGGGCCAACGTCCTGACTTTC.

V is TRBV4-3 and J is TRBJ1-1, with TRBD1 matching over 8 bases. The CDR3 is 15 amino acids. After removal of 1 base from V and 2 bases from J, the junction contained 3 bases not matched to a gene. Germline V gene lookup returns CDR1 LGHNA and CDR2 YSLEER. The DNA of the CDR3 is TGCGCCAGCAGCCAAGTGACAGGGGCCAACACTGAAGCTTTCTTT. This gives the protein CASSQVTGANTEAFF.

V usage is TRBV2 and J usage is TRBJ2-2, with D perhaps TRBD2 (6 bases). CDR1 SNHLY and CDR2 FYNNEI come from the germline V gene. The CDR3 contains 13 residues. CDR3 amino acids: CASRRGLSGELFF. CDR3 sequence (DNA): TGTGCTAGTCGGCGGGGATTAAGCGGGGAGCTGTTTTTT.

This chain joins TRBV5-6 and TRBJ2-3; D not resolved. Germline V gene lookup returns CDR1 SGHDT and CDR2 YYEEEE. The CDR3 sequence is 12 residues long. V shed 0 bases and J shed 4 bases, with 3 bases lying between them. The CDR3 coding sequence is TGTGCCAGCAGCTTGGAGCCAGATACGCAGTATTTT. The encoded protein is CASSLEPDTQYF.

This chain joins TRBV7-2 and TRBJ1-1; 8 bases fit TRBD1. The CDR3 length is 15 residues. The J segment lost 7 bases and the V segment lost 3 bases, leaving 10 bases of the junction unmatched. Germline V gene sequence: CDR1 SGHTA, CDR2 FQGNSA. CDR3 in amino acids: CASSLWSRDRIEAFF. The CDR3 DNA follows: TGTGCCAGCAGCTTGTGGTCCCGGGACAGGATTGAAGCTTTCTTT. The full variable domain, completed using reference TRBV7-2 and TRBJ1-1, is GAGVSQSPSNKVTEKGKDVELRCDPISGHTALYWYRQSLGQGLEFLIYFQGNSAPDKSGLPSDRFSAERTGGSVSTLTIQRTQQEDSAVYLCASSLWSRDRIEAFFGQGTRLTVV.

This clone was seen a single time. The genes are TRBV28 and TRBJ1-5; 9 nucleotides line up with TRBD1. V lost 10 bases and J lost 4; bases outside the gene matches: 2. The CDR3 length is 12 residues. Germline loops: CDR1 MDHEN, CDR2 SYDVKM. The CDR3 DNA follows: TGTGCCAACGGACAGGGGAATCAGCCCCAGCATTTT. Translated, it gives CANGQGNQPQHF.

The genes are TRBV2 and TRBJ1-4, with 7 bases aligning to TRBD1. V was pared by 3 bases and J by 6 bases, with 4 bases of the junction left unmatched. The CDR3 runs to 14 residues. The germline V gene encodes CDR1 SNHLY and CDR2 FYNNEI. CDR3 in amino acids: CASSEGRGDEKLFF. CDR3 bases: TGTGCCAGCAGTGAGGGCAGGGGGGATGAAAAACTGTTTTTT.

A few counts support this clone. In DNA form, the CDR3 reads TGTGCCAGCAGCTTCCGGGGACTAGCGGGAGGAACCCGGGAGACCCAGTACTTC. Protein: CASSFRGLAGGTRETQYF. The chain links TRBV7-2 to TRBJ2-5, with 15 nucleotides matching TRBD2. Germline values: CDR1 SGHTA, CDR2 FQGNSA. This CDR3 contains 18 residues. The J segment lost 5 bases and the V segment lost 3 bases, leaving 10 bases of the junction unmatched.

The rearrangement uses TRBV4-2 and TRBJ1-1; D is ambiguous. CDR3 length equals 14 residues. CDR1 is LGHNA, CDR2 YNFKEQ, per germline. Trimming took off 0 bases at V and 7 bases at J, with 12 bases between the two ends. In DNA, the CDR3 is TGTGCCAGCAGCCAAGAAGCAGAGGGAGTTGAAGCTTTCTTT. Protein product: CASSQEAEGVEAFF.

V and J are TRBV5-5 and TRBJ1-3; TRBD1 agrees at 7 bases. This CDR3 region has 16 residues. Germline lookup yields CDR1 SGHKS and CDR2 YYEKEE (reference sequence). V was pared by 0 bases and J by 3 bases, with 6 bases of the junction left unmatched. CDR3 loop: CASSLDIDRVGNTIYF. The CDR3 DNA reads TGTGCCAGCAGCTTGGATATCGACAGGGTTGGAAACACCATATATTTT.

The chain links TRBV28 to TRBJ2-3; possibly TRBD1 for D (5 bases). Germline CDR1 and CDR2: MDHEN and SYDVKM. V was shortened by 7 bases and J by 4 bases, with 12 bases between the two germline ends. This CDR3 has 13 amino acids. CDR3 DNA: TGTGCCAGCACCAGGGCCCGGGCAGATACGCAGTATTTT. It is translated as CASTRARADTQYF.

V and J are TRBV28 and TRBJ1-2, with D possibly TRBD1 on 5 matching bases. The CDR3 sequence is 15 residues long. V lost 1 base, J lost 6 bases, and 15 bases lay in between. CDR1 MDHEN and CDR2 SYDVKM come from the germline V gene. CDR3 sequence: CASSLFPWGEDGYTF. CDR3 bases: TGTGCCAGCAGTTTATTCCCCTGGGGCGAGGATGGCTACACCTTC.

CDR3 protein: CASSEAGYSNQPQHF. The CDR3 coding sequence is TGTGCCAGCAGTGAGGCAGGTTATAGCAATCAGCCCCAGCATTTT. The chain employs TRBV2 and TRBJ1-5; unclear D gene. From germline, CDR1 is SNHLY and CDR2 FYNNEI. V dropped 3 bases and J dropped 0 bases, with 9 bases sitting between them. This CDR3 comprises 15 residues.

This chain connects TRBV5-1 to TRBJ2-3, with 9 bases identical to TRBD1. This CDR3 comprises 16 residues. CDR1 and CDR2 (germline): SGHRS, YFSETQ. With V trimmed by 4 bases and J by 4 bases, 10 bases remained unmatched. The chain's CDR3 is CASSPWGQGKADTQYF. For the CDR3, the DNA is TGCGCCAGCAGCCCCTGGGGACAGGGTAAGGCAGATACGCAGTATTTT.

CDR3 DNA: TGTGCCAGCAGCCCTCCGAGGGGGCCCTACAATGAGCAGTTCTTC. Translation: CASSPPRGPYNEQFF. V and J are TRBV9 and TRBJ2-1; TRBD1 matches at 7 bases. The ends lost 4 bases at V and 2 bases at J; junction bases unmatched: 6. Germline V gene data show CDR1 as SGDLS and CDR2 as YYNGEE. The CDR3 consists of 15 residues.